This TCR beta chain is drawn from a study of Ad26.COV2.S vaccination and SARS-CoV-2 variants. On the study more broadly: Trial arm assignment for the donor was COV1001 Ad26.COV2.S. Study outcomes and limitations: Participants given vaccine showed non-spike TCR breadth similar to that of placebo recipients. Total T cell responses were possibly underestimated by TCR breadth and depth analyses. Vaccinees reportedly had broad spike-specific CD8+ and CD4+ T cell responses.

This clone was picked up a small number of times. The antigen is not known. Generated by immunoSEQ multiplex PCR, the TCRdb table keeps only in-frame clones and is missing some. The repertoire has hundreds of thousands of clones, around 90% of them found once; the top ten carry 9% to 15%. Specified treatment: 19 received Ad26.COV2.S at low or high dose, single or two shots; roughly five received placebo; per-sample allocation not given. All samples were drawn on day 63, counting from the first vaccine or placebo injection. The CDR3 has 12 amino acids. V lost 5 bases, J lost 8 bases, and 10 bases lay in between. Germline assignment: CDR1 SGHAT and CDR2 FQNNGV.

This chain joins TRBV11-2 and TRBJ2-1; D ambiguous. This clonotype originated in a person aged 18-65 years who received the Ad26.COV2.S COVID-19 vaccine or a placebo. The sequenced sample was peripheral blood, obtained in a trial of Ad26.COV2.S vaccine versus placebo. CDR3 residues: CASSLVVDEQFF. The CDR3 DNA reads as TGTGCCAGCAGCCTAGTGGTAGATGAGCAGTTCTTC. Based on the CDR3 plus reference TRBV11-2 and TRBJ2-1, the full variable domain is EAGVAQSPRYKIIEKRQSVAFWCNPISGHATLYWYQQILGQGPKLLIQFQNNGVVDDSQLPKDRFSAERLKGVDSTLKIQPAKLEDSAVYLCASSLVVDEQFFGPGTRLTVL.